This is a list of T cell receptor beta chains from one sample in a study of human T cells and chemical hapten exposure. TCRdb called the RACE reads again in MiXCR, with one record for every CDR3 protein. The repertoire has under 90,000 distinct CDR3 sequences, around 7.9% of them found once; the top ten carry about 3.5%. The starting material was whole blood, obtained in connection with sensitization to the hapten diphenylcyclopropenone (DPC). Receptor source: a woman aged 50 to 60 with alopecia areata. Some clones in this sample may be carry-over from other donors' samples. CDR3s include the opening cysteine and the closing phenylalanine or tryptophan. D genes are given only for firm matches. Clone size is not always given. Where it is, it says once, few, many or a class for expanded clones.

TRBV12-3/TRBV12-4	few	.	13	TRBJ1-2	TGTGCCAGCAGTTTGGGCCTGAACTATGGCTACACCTTC	CASSLGLNYGYTF
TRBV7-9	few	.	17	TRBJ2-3	TGTGCCAGCAGCTTTGGGAAAACCGGACTCGGCACAGATACGCAGTATTTT	CASSFGKTGLGTDTQYF
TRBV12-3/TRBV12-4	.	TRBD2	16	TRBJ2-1	TGTGCCAGCAGTTCTCACTCGGGGGGGTTATACAATGAGCAGTTCTTC	CASSSHSGGLYNEQFF
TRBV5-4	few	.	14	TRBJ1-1	TGTGCCAGCAGCCCCCGCGGCTCCCCTCCTAGAGCTTTCTTT	CASSPRGSPPRAFF
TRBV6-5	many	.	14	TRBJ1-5	TGTGCCAGCAGCACCGACAGCAGCAATCAGCCCCAGCATTTT	CASSTDSSNQPQHF
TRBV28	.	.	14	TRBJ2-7	TGTGCCAGCAGTTGGAACGCGGATTCCTACGAGCAGTACTTC	CASSWNADSYEQYF
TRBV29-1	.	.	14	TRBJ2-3	TGCAGCGTACCCGACAGTTCTAGCACAGATACGCAGTATTTT	CSVPDSSSTDTQYF
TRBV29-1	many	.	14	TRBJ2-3	TGCAGCGCTGTTCCCCCACCGAACACAGATACGCAGTATTTT	CSAVPPPNTDTQYF
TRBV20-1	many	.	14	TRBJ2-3	TGCAGTGCTAAGGTCCCGGCGGTGACAGATACGCAGTATTTT	CSAKVPAVTDTQYF
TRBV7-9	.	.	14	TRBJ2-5	TGTGCCAGCAGCTTTGGGGTTAGCCAAGAGACCCAGTACTTC	CASSFGVSQETQYF
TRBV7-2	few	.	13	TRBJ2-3	TGTGCCAGCAGGACCCCCTCCACAGATACGCAGTATTTT	CASRTPSTDTQYF
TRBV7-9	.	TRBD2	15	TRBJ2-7	TGTGCCAGCAGCTTCACTAGCGGGAGGGCCGGCGAGCAGTACTTC	CASSFTSGRAGEQYF